This TCR beta chain was documented in a study of cytomegalovirus exposure and HLA in healthy donors. Assay used: immunoSEQ multiplex PCR; TCRdb lists only in-frame clones, some missing. The profile shows hundreds of thousands of clones, 70% to 90% of them singletons. Study-wide findings and caveats: According to a subsequent analysis, TCR clusters identified in the first cohort showed a tendency to co-occur across the roughly 130 validation repertoires. Specificity for CMV antigens was confirmed in vitro for three of the CMV-associated chains. Most TCR sequences were seen very rarely across donors, but some public TCRs occurred in many. Researchers counted some 150 TCR beta chains as cytomegalovirus-associated.

V lost 7 bases to trimming and J lost 1 base; unmatched junction nucleotides: 9. Germline lookup yields CDR1 LNHDA and CDR2 SQIVND (reference sequence). This CDR3 region has 15 residues. Points on this clone: Its matching antigen is unknown.

What was sequenced was PBMCs. This clonotype was sampled from a young woman in good health and CMV-seropositive. This chain connects TRBV19 to TRBJ2-7; 8 bases are a match to TRBD1. The CDR3 spells CASTPGTGASYEQYF. In nucleotides, the CDR3 is TGTGCCAGTACCCCGGGGACAGGCGCGTCCTACGAGCAGTACTTC.